The 24 T cell receptor beta chains below were found in one sample sequenced in a study of cytomegalovirus exposure and HLA in healthy donors. PCR primers comprised 60 Vbeta and 13 Jbeta primers. Assay used: immunoSEQ multiplex PCR; TCRdb lists only in-frame clones, some missing. The sample's table shows tens of thousands of clones. The sequenced material came from PBMCs. The receptors here all came from a woman aged 50 to 60 in good health and CMV-seropositive.

V usage is TRBV6-5 and J usage is TRBJ1-2; TRBD1 agrees at 7 bases. The CDR3 length is 13 residues. V was pared by 6 bases and J by 4 bases, with 5 bases of the junction left unmatched. CDR1 and CDR2 from the germline V gene are MNHEY and SVGAGI. CDR3 protein: CASSQDRLYGYTF. As DNA, the CDR3 is TGTGCCAGCAGCCAGGACAGGCTCTATGGCTACACCTTC.

J is TRBJ2-1 and V is TRBV10-3; D possibly corresponds to TRBD2 (6 bases). The V gene's germline CDR1 is ENHRY and CDR2 SYGVKD. V was pared by 3 bases and J by 8 bases, with 17 bases between. This CDR3 spans 15 amino acids. The CDR3: CAISESRTIRDEQFF. In DNA form, the CDR3 reads TGTGCCATCAGTGAATCCCGGACTATAAGAGATGAGCAGTTCTTC.

The CDR3 bases are TGTGCCAGCAGCTTGACGGGACAGGAGTTAGGTGAGCAGTTCTTC. This translates into CASSLTGQELGEQFF. The chain employs TRBV7-9 and TRBJ2-1, with 8 bases identical to TRBD1. The trim removed 3 bases at V and 9 bases at J, leaving 10 bases unmatched. The CDR3 length is 15 residues. Germline lookup yields CDR1 SEHNR and CDR2 FQNEAQ (reference sequence).

This chain uses TRBV27 with TRBJ2-7, with TRBD2 identical over 13 bases. Germline trimming cut 6 bases from V and 4 bases from J; bases unmatched to any gene: 6. The germline CDR1 and CDR2 sequences are MNHEY and SMNVEV (reference sequence). This CDR3 contains 15 residues. The CDR3 reads CASSRTSGGLYEQYF. CDR3 DNA sequence: TGTGCCAGCAGCCGGACTAGCGGGGGATTGTACGAGCAGTACTTC.

V is TRBV5-1 and J is TRBJ2-6, with TRBD1 matching 7 bases. The CDR3 totals 16 residues. Per the germline V gene, CDR1 is SGHRS and CDR2 is YFSETQ. J lost 2 bases, V lost 4 bases, and 6 bases had no gene match. As DNA, the CDR3 is TGCGCCAGCAGCGGAAAGACAGGGACTGGGGCCAACGTCCTGACTTTC. Protein product: CASSGKTGTGANVLTF.

The rearrangement links TRBV29-1 to TRBJ2-2; 10 bases are a match to TRBD2. This CDR3 contains 16 residues. CDR1 and CDR2 from the germline V gene are SQVTM and ANQGSEA. Trimming removed 6 bases from V and 0 bases from J; junction bases left unmatched: 7. The CDR3 is CSVQRSGRANTGELFF. Written as DNA, the CDR3 is TGCAGCGTCCAGAGGAGCGGGAGGGCGAACACCGGGGAGCTGTTTTTT.

This sequence joins TRBV6-6 and TRBJ1-4; 7 nucleotides match TRBD1. This CDR3 is built from 15 residues. V lost 5 bases and J lost 3; bases outside the gene matches: 6. Germline lookup yields CDR1 MNHNY and CDR2 SVGAGI (reference sequence). Here the CDR3 DNA reads TGTGCCAGCAGTGCCGAGGGGGCAGCTAATGAAAAACTGTTTTTT. Translation gives CASSAEGAANEKLFF.

The rearrangement links TRBV29-1 to TRBJ2-6; a possible D gene is TRBD1 (5 bases). CDR1 is SQVTM and CDR2 is ANQGSEA in the germline V gene. CDR3 length equals 13 residues. With 6 bases removed from V and 3 bases from J, the gap between germline ends came to 9 bases. The CDR3 protein is CSVQGIGANVLTF. The CDR3 DNA sequence: TGCAGCGTGCAGGGAATTGGGGCCAACGTCCTGACTTTC.

The chain uses TRBV27 and TRBJ2-1, with TRBD1 identical over 7 bases. There are 15 residues in the CDR3. Per germline, CDR1 MNHEY and CDR2 SMNVEV (reference sequence). V was pared by 2 bases and J by 4 bases, with 5 bases of the junction left unmatched. CDR3 bases: TGTGCCAGCAGTTTACGCCAGGGGGATTACAATGAGCAGTTCTTC. Its protein is CASSLRQGDYNEQFF.

On this clone itself: Distinct nucleotide sequences in the sample also encode this CDR3. This chain links TRBV6-5 with TRBJ1-5; D uncertain. Germline V CDR1 and CDR2: MNHEY, SVGAGI. The CDR3 has 13 amino acids. The germline V and J ends were trimmed by 0 bases and 7 bases, with 7 bases remaining between them. The DNA for the CDR3 is TGTGCCAGCAGTTACTCGAGAGGCCAGCCCCAGCATTTT. Its protein product is CASSYSRGQPQHF.

This sequence joins TRBV4-1 and TRBJ1-5; 7 positions agree with TRBD1. The germline V gene encodes CDR1 MGHRA and CDR2 YSYEKL. Trimming cost V 4 bases and J 6 bases; bases outside gene matches: 12. The length of the CDR3 is 16 residues. The CDR3 DNA sequence: TGCGCCAGCAGCCCCGGGACAGTCGCGGGGAGTCAGCCCCAGCATTTT. Its protein is CASSPGTVAGSQPQHF.

CDR3 amino acids: CATSGTGYYEQYF. The DNA for the CDR3 is TGTGCCACCTCCGGGACAGGGTACTACGAGCAGTACTTC. The rearrangement uses TRBV10-3 and TRBJ2-7, with 9 bases fitting TRBD1. Trimming took 10 bases from V and 3 from J; bases not matched to a gene: 7. Germline V lookup: CDR1 ENHRY, CDR2 SYGVKD. The CDR3 length is 13 residues.

For the CDR3, the DNA is TGTGCCTGGAACTTACCGGGACACCCTAATGAAAAACTGTTTTTT. It yields the protein CAWNLPGHPNEKLFF. The gene calls are TRBV30 and TRBJ1-4; a weak D match, TRBD1 (6 bases). CDR1 GTSNPN and CDR2 SVGIG come from the germline V gene (reference sequence). Trimming took off 4 bases at V and 3 bases at J, with 15 bases between the two ends. The CDR3 runs to 15 residues.

This chain links TRBV6-1 with TRBJ2-3; a possible D gene is TRBD1 (5 bases). Germline assignment: CDR1 MNHNS and CDR2 SASEGT. V was pared by 6 bases and J by 1 base, with 14 bases between. This CDR3 region has 15 residues. The CDR3 reads CASRHPGRGTDTQYF. The DNA for the CDR3 is TGTGCCAGCAGGCACCCGGGCAGGGGCACAGATACGCAGTATTTT.

The chain recombines TRBV5-4 with TRBJ2-3; possible D gene TRBD2, 6 bases. CDR1 and CDR2 (germline): SGHNT, YYREEE (reference sequence). V lost 2 bases and J 0 bases, leaving 19 bases between the germline ends. The CDR3 sequence is 18 residues long. The CDR3 DNA reads TGTGCCAGCAGCTTACTAACTTCGTTCGGGACTAGCACAGATACGCAGTATTTT. Its protein product is CASSLLTSFGTSTDTQYF.

In the case of this clone: The sample holds other DNA sequences that translate to the same CDR3. The chain carries TRBV5-1 and TRBJ1-3; D possibly corresponds to TRBD1 (6 bases). Germline V gene sequence: CDR1 SGHRS, CDR2 YFSETQ. The CDR3 consists of 14 residues. V dropped 4 bases and J dropped 0 bases, with 8 bases sitting between them. Written as DNA, the CDR3 is TGCGCCAGCAGCCCAGGGGACTCTGGAAACACCATATATTTT. It specifies CASSPGDSGNTIYF.

V usage is TRBV28 and J usage is TRBJ1-1, with D maybe TRBD1 (6 bases). The CDR3 covers 13 residues. Germline assignment: CDR1 MDHEN and CDR2 SYDVKM. Trimming left V 6 bases short and J 1 base short, with 9 bases between. The DNA of the CDR3 is TGTGCCAGCAGGTGGACAGAGAACACTGAAGCTTTCTTT. It specifies CASRWTENTEAFF.

The chain has TRBV4-3 and TRBJ1-5; maybe TRBD1 (5 bases). Trimming pared 0 bases from V and 5 bases from J, leaving 11 bases between. Germline V gene lookup returns CDR1 LGHNA and CDR2 YSLEER. The CDR3 contains 15 residues. The CDR3 bases are TGCGCCAGCAGCCAAGAGGAGGGACCCCATCAGCCCCAGCATTTT. Amino acids: CASSQEEGPHQPQHF.

The chain carries TRBV7-2 and TRBJ2-1; the match to TRBD2 covers 8 bases. The germline V gene has CDR1 SGHTA and CDR2 FQGNSA. This CDR3 region has 16 residues. The J segment lost 6 bases and the V segment lost 0 bases, leaving 7 bases of the junction unmatched. The CDR3 DNA reads as TGTGCCAGCAGCTTAGCCGGGACTAGTTTTTTCAATGAGCAGTTCTTC. It encodes CASSLAGTSFFNEQFF. Full variable domain (missing parts from reference TRBV7-2 and TRBJ2-1): GAGVSQSPSNKVTEKGKDVELRCDPISGHTALYWYRQSLGQGLEFLIYFQGNSAPDKSGLPSDRFSAERTGGSVSTLTIQRTQQEDSAVYLCASSLAGTSFFNEQFFGPGTRLTVL.

V and J are TRBV30 and TRBJ1-4, with 8 bases matching TRBD1. Germline V gene data show CDR1 as GTSNPN and CDR2 as SVGIG (reference sequence). J gave up 1 base and V 2 bases, and 3 bases lay outside the gene matches. This CDR3 is built from 15 residues. CDR3 DNA sequence: TGTGCCTGGAGTCCAGACAGGGGAACTAATGAAAAACTGTTTTTT. Protein product: CAWSPDRGTNEKLFF.

This chain joins TRBV7-2 and TRBJ2-5, with TRBD2 matching over 8 bases. The V and J ends lost 0 bases and 1 base, in that order; junction bases with no gene match: 7. Germline lookup yields CDR1 SGHTA and CDR2 FQGNSA. The CDR3 extends over 17 amino acids. The CDR3 protein is CASSLAGGAGVQETQYF. CDR3 DNA sequence: TGTGCCAGCAGCTTAGCGGGTGGAGCGGGAGTCCAAGAGACCCAGTACTTC. The full variable domain, in which reference TRBV7-2 and TRBJ2-5 provide the parts outside the CDR3, is GAGVSQSPSNKVTEKGKDVELRCDPISGHTALYWYRQSLGQGLEFLIYFQGNSAPDKSGLPSDRFSAERTGGSVSTLTIQRTQQEDSAVYLCASSLAGGAGVQETQYFGPGTRLLVL.

This chain connects TRBV4-1 to TRBJ2-7; 7 nucleotides match TRBD2. In germline, CDR1 is MGHRA, CDR2 YSYEKL. This CDR3 is 15 amino acids long. V lost 0 bases and J lost 3; bases outside the gene matches: 5. The CDR3 here is CASSQEAREGYEQYF. As DNA, the CDR3 is TGCGCCAGCAGCCAAGAAGCCAGGGAGGGCTACGAGCAGTACTTC.

CDR3 residues: CASTLRDYYGYTF. The CDR3 DNA reads TGTGCCAGCACCCTCCGGGACTACTATGGCTACACCTTC. V gene TRBV5-4 combines with J gene TRBJ1-2, with TRBD1 as a possible D gene (5 bases). The CDR3 is 13 residues long. V dropped 6 bases and J dropped 3 bases, with 12 bases sitting between them. CDR1 and CDR2 from the germline V gene are SGHNT and YYREEE (reference sequence).

The chain uses TRBV18 and TRBJ1-1; D is perhaps TRBD1 (5 bases). This CDR3 is 14 amino acids long. CDR1 KGHSH and CDR2 LQKENI come from the germline V gene. The V end lost 2 bases, the J end lost 6 bases, and 13 bases lay between the germline ends. CDR3 protein: CASSPSGLGAEAFF. CDR3 bases: TGTGCCAGCTCACCATCAGGGTTAGGAGCTGAAGCTTTCTTT. The whole variable domain, filled in from reference TRBV18 and TRBJ1-1, reads NAGVMQNPRHLVRRRGQEARLRCSPMKGHSHVYWYRQLPEEGLKFMVYLQKENIIDESGMPKERFSAEFPKEGPSILRIQQVVRGDSAAYFCASSPSGLGAEAFFGQGTRLTVV.